The 21 T cell receptor beta chains given below trace back to one sample, sequenced in a study of blood T cell repertoires in COVID-19. Using immunoSEQ multiplex PCR, the repertoire was profiled, and TCRdb retains in-frame clones only, with some absent. The sample consists of 390,000 or so clones, about 89% of them appearing once. Sequenced: peripheral blood. These receptors were collected from a woman aged 25-40 years with COVID-19, enrolled during active disease.

The V and J genes are TRBV5-1 and TRBJ1-3, with TRBD1 matching 10 bases. Germline loops: CDR1 SGHRS, CDR2 YFSETQ. J lost 8 bases, V lost 2 bases, and 10 bases had no gene match. The CDR3 loop spans 16 amino acids. The CDR3 loop is CASSFSPGQGTDTIYF. The CDR3 bases are TGCGCCAGCAGCTTTTCCCCGGGACAGGGGACGGACACCATATATTTT.

V gene TRBV4-2 combines with J gene TRBJ1-5; TRBD1 is a possible D gene (5 bases). Trimming took 1 base from V and 0 from J, leaving 13 bases between them. This CDR3 contains 17 residues. Germline V lookup: CDR1 LGHNA, CDR2 YNFKEQ. In DNA, the CDR3 is TGTGCCAGCAGCCAAGGGTACAGGAGCCTTAGCAATCAGCCCCAGCATTTT. The encoded protein is CASSQGYRSLSNQPQHF.

The chain uses TRBV19 and TRBJ2-7, with 14 nucleotides matching TRBD2. The V gene's germline CDR1 is LNHDA and CDR2 SQIVND (reference sequence). The length of the CDR3 is 17 residues. V lost 2 bases, J lost 2 bases, and 5 bases stayed unmatched. Written as DNA, the CDR3 is TGTGCCAGTAGTATACTTGGGGGACTAGCGGGGGCCTACGAGCAGTACTTC. This sequence encodes CASSILGGLAGAYEQYF.

The rearrangement links TRBV28 to TRBJ1-1; the match to TRBD1 covers 7 bases. Trimming took 3 bases from V and 3 from J; bases not matched to a gene: 13. This CDR3 has 17 residues. CDR1 is MDHEN, CDR2 SYDVKM, per germline. The CDR3 protein is CASSFAIQGEWDTEAFF. CDR3 nucleotide sequence: TGTGCCAGCAGTTTTGCCATCCAGGGGGAGTGGGACACTGAAGCTTTCTTT.

The chain couples TRBV6-6 to TRBJ2-1; 7 positions agree with TRBD2. V gave up 6 bases and J gave up 2 bases; unmatched junction bases: 10. The CDR3 totals 16 residues. Germline V gives CDR1 MNHNY, CDR2 SVGAGI (reference sequence). For the CDR3, the DNA is TGTGCCAGCAGGACCCGGGACTACTTGACCTACAATGAGCAGTTCTTC. Amino acid sequence: CASRTRDYLTYNEQFF.

This chain joins TRBV19 and TRBJ1-3, with TRBD1 as a possible D gene (5 bases). This CDR3 is 13 amino acids long. Germline V CDR1 and CDR2: LNHDA, SQIVND (reference sequence). The V and J ends lost 8 bases and 3 bases respectively, with 11 bases between them. This CDR3 reads CASGQGLGNTIYF. In nucleotides, the CDR3 is TGTGCCAGTGGGCAGGGACTTGGAAACACCATATATTTT.

The CDR3 region has the DNA TGTGCCAGCAGTTTGACTAGCGGGGACAATGAGCAGTTCTTC. Translated: CASSLTSGDNEQFF. This chain joins TRBV28 and TRBJ2-1; 11 bases line up with TRBD2. Germline V gene lookup returns CDR1 MDHEN and CDR2 SYDVKM. This CDR3 region has 14 residues. V was pared by 3 bases and J by 5 bases, with 0 bases of the junction left unmatched.

The chain combines TRBV7-9 with TRBJ1-1; 8 bases fit TRBD1. Per germline, CDR1 SEHNR and CDR2 FQNEAQ (reference sequence). The CDR3 is 13 residues long. V was clipped by 5 bases and J by 11 bases; unmatched bases: 10. The CDR3 region is CASSRGQGGYAFF. Written as DNA, the CDR3 is TGTGCCAGCAGCCGCGGACAGGGAGGGTATGCTTTCTTT. Full variable domain (rest looked up from reference TRBV7-9 and TRBJ1-1): DTGVSQNPRHKITKRGQNVTFRCDPISEHNRLYWYRQTLGQGPEFLTYFQNEAQLEKSRLLSDRFSAERPKGSFSTLEIQRTEQGDSAMYLCASSRGQGGYAFFGQGTRLTVV.

The chain links TRBV28 to TRBJ1-2, with 8 bases fitting TRBD1. After removal of 7 bases from V and 5 bases from J, the junction contained 6 bases not matched to a gene. The CDR3 contains 13 residues. Germline CDR1 and CDR2: MDHEN and SYDVKM. The CDR3, as DNA: TGTGCCAGCATCGACAGGGGTTCTTATGGCTACACCTTC. This gives the protein CASIDRGSYGYTF.

The chain links TRBV2 to TRBJ1-4; the D is unclear. The CDR3 runs 15 residues. The ends were cut back, 5 bases at V and 3 bases at J, with 13 bases in the middle. CDR1 is SNHLY and CDR2 is FYNNEI in the germline V gene. CDR3 DNA: TGTGCCAGCAGTCGCTCCTCGTCGGCTAATGAAAAACTGTTTTTT. This sequence encodes CASSRSSSANEKLFF.

This sequence joins TRBV2 and TRBJ2-1, with TRBD2 as a possible D gene (7 bases). V lost 5 bases to trimming and J lost 8 bases, with 22 bases between them. From germline, CDR1 is SNHLY and CDR2 FYNNEI. This CDR3 is 16 amino acids long. The CDR3 region is CASSPAGAGDFDEQFF. The CDR3 DNA reads TGTGCCAGCAGTCCCGCGGGGGCGGGAGACTTCGATGAGCAGTTCTTC.

J is TRBJ2-5 and V is TRBV10-3, with D possibly being TRBD1 (6 bases). The CDR3 sequence is 13 residues long. Per the germline V gene, CDR1 is ENHRY and CDR2 is SYGVKD. Trimming took 4 bases from V and 3 from J, leaving 9 bases between them. This CDR3 reads CAISGRTEETQYF. In DNA form, the CDR3 reads TGTGCCATCAGTGGTCGGACAGAAGAGACCCAGTACTTC.

The rearrangement uses TRBV7-9 and TRBJ1-2; 8 bases are shared with TRBD1. The germline V gene has CDR1 SEHNR and CDR2 FQNEAQ (reference sequence). CDR3 size: 16 residues. V was pared by 2 bases and J by 0 bases, with 5 bases of the junction left unmatched. The CDR3 loop is CASSLSGTGSNYGYTF. CDR3 bases: TGTGCCAGCAGCTTATCCGGGACAGGCTCTAACTATGGCTACACCTTC. Based on the CDR3 plus reference TRBV7-9 and TRBJ1-2, the full variable domain is DTGVSQNPRHKITKRGQNVTFRCDPISEHNRLYWYRQTLGQGPEFLTYFQNEAQLEKSRLLSDRFSAERPKGSFSTLEIQRTEQGDSAMYLCASSLSGTGSNYGYTFGSGTRLTVV.

This clone was counted a few times. This sequence joins TRBV7-9 and TRBJ2-1, with 10 bases identical to TRBD2. Germline lookup yields CDR1 SEHNR and CDR2 FQNEAQ (reference sequence). The length of the CDR3 is 14 residues. V gave up 5 bases and J gave up 7 bases; unmatched junction bases: 5. This CDR3 reads CASSQLAGRNEQFF. For the CDR3, the DNA is TGTGCCAGCAGCCAACTAGCGGGAAGGAATGAGCAGTTCTTC.

This clone was detected only once. This chain uses TRBV7-2 with TRBJ1-1, with 8 bases matching TRBD1. Germline V gene lookup returns CDR1 SGHTA and CDR2 FQGNSA. This CDR3 comprises 14 residues. The ends lost 8 bases at V and 2 bases at J; junction bases unmatched: 7. CDR3 coding DNA: TGTGCCAGCCAGGACAGGGAGGTCAACACTGAAGCTTTCTTT. This gives the protein CASQDREVNTEAFF. The variable domain in full, with the rest retrieved from reference TRBV7-2 and TRBJ1-1, is GAGVSQSPSNKVTEKGKDVELRCDPISGHTALYWYRQSLGQGLEFLIYFQGNSAPDKSGLPSDRFSAERTGGSVSTLTIQRTQQEDSAVYLCASQDREVNTEAFFGQGTRLTVV.

This clone was seen only a few times. The V and J genes are TRBV30 and TRBJ2-1; D ambiguous. Trimming shortened V by 0 bases and J by 8 bases, and 17 bases separated the two germline ends. The CDR3 is 15 residues long. The germline V gene has CDR1 GTSNPN and CDR2 SVGIG (reference sequence). The CDR3 DNA reads as TGTGCCTGGAGTGTAATACTTGTCGGGTCGGATGAGCAGTTCTTC. Translating it yields CAWSVILVGSDEQFF.

The chain uses TRBV4-3 and TRBJ2-2; no reliable D call. CDR3 length equals 17 residues. The V end lost 0 bases, the J end lost 4 bases, and 15 bases lay between the germline ends. Germline V gene data show CDR1 as LGHNA and CDR2 as YSLEER. CDR3 nucleotides: TGCGCCAGCAGCCAAGAGGCTAGAACCCCGGGCACCGGGGAGCTGTTTTTT. It encodes CASSQEARTPGTGELFF.

The CDR3 region is CASSLRTGGLNTEAFF. CDR3 sequence (DNA): TGTGCCAGCAGCTTACGGACGGGAGGGCTGAACACTGAAGCTTTCTTT. V is TRBV7-6 and J is TRBJ1-1, with D hard to call. Germline-derived CDR1 and CDR2 are SGHVS and FNYEAQ. The V and J ends lost 2 bases and 0 bases respectively, with 13 bases between them. The CDR3 is 16 residues long.

Comments on this clone: The DNA is left out, because the CDR3 cannot be placed on it with certainty; the CDR3 is given as TCRdb lists it. V is TRBV6-5 and J is TRBJ1-1; TRBD1 is taken as the D call from the table, unchecked against the DNA. Looked up from germline, CDR1 is MNHEY and CDR2 is SVGAGI. The CDR3 contains 14 residues when both ends are counted. The CDR3 loop is CASILDRAGTEAFF.

The chain is built from TRBV5-1 and TRBJ2-1; D gene uncertain. Germline V gives CDR1 SGHRS, CDR2 YFSETQ. There are 13 residues in the CDR3. The germline V and J ends were trimmed by 4 bases and 0 bases, with 5 bases remaining between them. CDR3 loop: CASSPGSYNEQFF. The CDR3 DNA is TGCGCCAGCAGCCCCGGCTCCTACAATGAGCAGTTCTTC.

Here the CDR3 DNA reads TGTGCCAGCAGCCGGGACAGGGGGGTCGGAGAGACCCAGTACTTC. Protein product: CASSRDRGVGETQYF. The V gene is TRBV2, the J gene TRBJ2-5; 11 bases fit TRBD1. J was trimmed by 4 bases and V by 6 bases; bases with no gene match: 7. The CDR3 extends over 15 amino acids. CDR1 SNHLY and CDR2 FYNNEI come from the germline V gene. The whole variable domain, remainder taken from reference TRBV2 and TRBJ2-5, is EPEVTQTPSHQVTQMGQEVILRCVPISNHLYFYWYRQILGQKVEFLVSFYNNEISEKSEIFDDQFSVERPDGSNFTLKIRSTKLEDSAMYFCASSRDRGVGETQYFGPGTRLLVL.